Each of the 28 T cell receptor beta chains below was sequenced from the same sample in a study of metastatic and nonmetastatic thyroid tumors. Via MiXCR, TCRdb re-called the PCR reads. The sample yields tens of thousands of clones, around a sixth seen once. No patient had received any treatment before thyroid surgery. The sample taken for sequencing was blood. These receptors were collected from a female donor with papillary thyroid cancer or a benign thyroid nodule (not recorded which). Some clones in this sample may be carry-over from other donors' samples.

In this sample, this clone turned up many times. The chain is built from TRBV3-1 and TRBJ2-7; D might be TRBD2 (6 bases). The CDR3 runs to 20 residues. Trimming shortened V by 5 bases and J by 1 base, and 30 bases separated the two germline ends. Germline V lookup: CDR1 LGHDT, CDR2 YNNKEL (reference sequence). The DNA of the CDR3 is TGTGCCAGCAGCTCCGTCTTGGTGGGGGACTGGGTTCCAATATCCTACGAGCAGTACTTC. It yields the protein CASSSVLVGDWVPISYEQYF.

This clone is labeled as medium-sized. The V call is TRBV7-2, the J call TRBJ1-3, with D hard to call. The CDR3 sequence is 15 residues long. V gave up 2 bases and J gave up 0 bases, with 8 bases separating them. CDR1 and CDR2 from the germline V gene are SGHTA and FQGNSA. CDR3 sequence reads: CASSLYTHSGNTIYF. The CDR3 coding sequence is TGTGCCAGCAGCTTATACACCCACTCTGGAAACACCATATATTTT.

This clone has a count of ten or more. This chain uses TRBV6-1 with TRBJ1-3; D is possibly TRBD1 (5 bases). The germline V gene has CDR1 MNHNS and CDR2 SASEGT. The CDR3 runs to 13 residues. V lost 8 bases, J lost 0 bases, and 8 bases lay in between. For the CDR3, the DNA is TGTGCCAGCGGGGGGTACTCTGGAAACACCATATATTTT. Amino acid sequence: CASGGYSGNTIYF.

There are many counts of this clone. This may come from a read error, since a much larger clone is one base off. Since no conserved phenylalanine or tryptophan closes the CDR3, a read error is the likely cause. The CDR3 region has the DNA TGTGCCAGTAGTATAAACTATGGCTACACCCTC. It codes for CASSINYGYTL. The V call is TRBV19, the J call TRBJ1-2, with D unclear. CDR1 is LNHDA and CDR2 is SQIVND in the germline V gene (reference sequence). V shed 2 bases and J shed 2 bases, with 0 bases lying between them. The CDR3 totals 11 residues.

V gene TRBV30 combines with J gene TRBJ1-6; 8 bases fit TRBD1. The CDR3 sequence is 16 residues long. The V gene's germline CDR1 is GTSNPN and CDR2 SVGIG (reference sequence). The V and J ends lost 2 bases and 7 bases, in that order; junction bases with no gene match: 10. CDR3 coding DNA: TGTGCCTGGAGTCCGACAGGGGTAGCGGCGAATTCACCCCTCCACTTT. Its protein product is CAWSPTGVAANSPLHF.

There are a few counts of this clone. V usage is TRBV6-1 and J usage is TRBJ1-2; D is unresolved. Germline CDR1 MNHNS, CDR2 SASEGT. Trimming removed 0 bases from V and 4 bases from J, with 12 bases in between. The CDR3 length is 15 residues. CDR3 DNA: TGTGCCAGCAGTGAAGCATCACAAGGACGCTATGGCTACACCTTC. Protein: CASSEASQGRYGYTF.

This clone has a handful of counts. The chain employs TRBV7-3 and TRBJ2-3; the D gene could be TRBD1 or TRBD2 (5 bases each). The CDR3 length is 15 residues. Trimming took off 4 bases at V and 4 bases at J, with 15 bases between the two ends. Germline V CDR1 and CDR2: SGHTA, FQGTGA. CDR3: CASSSGPNDPDTQYF. CDR3 nucleotide sequence: TGTGCCAGCAGCTCGGGACCTAATGACCCAGATACGCAGTATTTT.

This clone has a count of ten or more. The genes are TRBV30 and TRBJ1-2; D gene ambiguous. V lost 4 bases, J lost 5 bases, and 11 bases lay in between. Germline V gene data show CDR1 as GTSNPN and CDR2 as SVGIG (reference sequence). The CDR3 sequence is 12 residues long. The CDR3 is CAWTGRPYGYTF. Written as DNA, the CDR3 is TGTGCCTGGACCGGACGGCCGTATGGCTACACCTTC. The whole variable domain, remainder taken from reference TRBV30 and TRBJ1-2, is SQTIHQWPATLVQPVGSPLSLECTVEGTSNPNLYWYRQAAGRGLQLLFYSVGIGQISSEVPQNLSASRPQDRQFILSSKKLLLSDSGFYLCAWTGRPYGYTFGSGTRLTVV.

V and J are TRBV20-1 and TRBJ2-1; D unclear. This CDR3 has 15 amino acids. Germline lookup yields CDR1 DFQATT and CDR2 SNEGSKA (reference sequence). Between the trimmed V and J ends, which lost 3 bases and 5 bases, there was a span of 17 bases. The CDR3 region has the DNA TGCAGTGCTAGTAATCCGATTAGTGGCAACAATGAGCAGTTCTTC. Amino acids: CSASNPISGNNEQFF.

This clone was seen many times. The rearrangement joins TRBV7-6 to TRBJ2-5, with D unclear. Germline loops: CDR1 SGHVS, CDR2 FNYEAQ. The CDR3 runs 15 residues. Trimming cost V 5 bases and J 4 bases, with 17 bases left between them. Written as DNA, the CDR3 is TGTGCCAGCAGCCGATCAACGCTTTTTGGAGAGACCCAGTACTTC. Its protein product is CASSRSTLFGETQYF. Full variable domain (remainder filled in from reference TRBV7-6 and TRBJ2-5): GAGVSQSPRYKVTKRGQDVALRCDPISGHVSLYWYRQALGQGPEFLTYFNYEAQQDKSGLPNDRFSAERPEGSISTLTIQRTEQRDSAMYRCASSRSTLFGETQYFGPGTRLLVL.

This clone was seen many times. The chain has TRBV15 and TRBJ1-1; D unresolved. The CDR3 contains 15 residues. Per germline, CDR1 LNHNV and CDR2 YYDKDF (reference sequence). The V end was cut by 0 bases, the J end by 0 bases, with 8 bases between. The CDR3 sequence is CATSRDRSLNTEAFF. CDR3 DNA sequence: TGTGCCACCAGCAGAGATCGGTCGTTGAACACTGAAGCTTTCTTT.

The chain has TRBV6-1 and TRBJ1-6, with no clear D. The germline V gene has CDR1 MNHNS and CDR2 SASEGT. V lost 6 bases, J lost 14 bases, and 14 bases lay in between. CDR3 length: 12 residues. The DNA for the CDR3 is TGTGCCAGCAGCTTCCATGGATCAACCCTCCACTTT. Encoded protein: CASSFHGSTLHF.

This clone was recorded at least ten times. Other DNA sequences within the sample encode an identical CDR3. V usage is TRBV7-2 and J usage is TRBJ2-5; D is undetermined. CDR3 length: 16 amino acids. CDR1 is SGHTA and CDR2 is FQGNSA in the germline V gene. V was trimmed by 1 base and J by 3 bases, leaving 15 bases between them. CDR3 coding DNA: TGTGCCAGCAGCTTAGGGCTTAGATACCCGGAAGAGACCCAGTACTTC. It specifies CASSLGLRYPEETQYF.

This clone was recorded at least ten times. CDR3 sequence: CASRRQGGSNTEAFF. For the CDR3, the DNA is TGTGCCAGCAGGAGACAGGGCGGGAGTAACACTGAAGCTTTCTTT. V gene TRBV6-1 combines with J gene TRBJ1-1; TRBD1 aligns across 7 bases. Per germline, CDR1 MNHNS and CDR2 SASEGT. V shed 6 bases and J 2 bases; nucleotides not matched to a gene: 9. The CDR3 runs to 15 residues.

This clone was seen ten or more times. The chain recombines TRBV20-1 with TRBJ2-1, with D possibly matching TRBD2 (5 bases). In germline, CDR1 is DFQATT, CDR2 SNEGSKA (reference sequence). The V and J ends lost 2 bases and 4 bases respectively, with 9 bases between them. The CDR3 spans 13 residues. The CDR3 protein is CSARRGLYNEQFF. DNA for the CDR3: TGCAGTGCTAGAAGAGGACTTTACAATGAGCAGTTCTTC.

The V gene is TRBV3-1, the J gene TRBJ2-7; unclear D gene. Germline CDR1 reads LGHDT; CDR2 reads YNNKEL (reference sequence). CDR3 length: 12 residues. The ends were cut back, 4 bases at V and 1 base at J, with 5 bases in the middle. The DNA for the CDR3 is TGTGCCAGCAGCCCCGCTTCCTACGAGCAGTACTTC. Residues: CASSPASYEQYF.

This clone was observed many times. The J gene is TRBJ2-7, the V gene TRBV5-1, with D uncertain. Germline V CDR1 and CDR2: SGHRS, YFSETQ. The V end was cut by 3 bases, the J end by 9 bases, with 16 bases between. The CDR3 runs to 13 residues. CDR3 region: CASSSDSDRPQYF. The CDR3 nucleotides are TGCGCCAGCAGCTCCGACTCCGACCGACCGCAGTACTTC.

In this sample, this clone turned up many times. One end of the junction is discordant with germline, which a read error may explain. V usage is TRBV7-7 and J usage is TRBJ2-5; 9 bases are a match to TRBD1. This CDR3 has 14 residues. Germline-derived CDR1 and CDR2 are SSHAT and FNYEAQ (reference sequence). The DNA of the CDR3 is TGTGCTAGCAGCCCCGGGACAGGGCAAGAGACCCAGTACTTC. Translating gives CASSPGTGQETQYF. The full variable domain, in which reference TRBV7-7 and TRBJ2-5 provide the parts outside the CDR3, is GAGVSQSPRYKVTKRGQDVTLRCDPISSHATLYWYQQALGQGPEFLTYFNYEAQPDKSGLPSDRFSAERPEGSISTLTIQRTEQRDSAMYRCASSPGTGQETQYFGPGTRLLVL.

Comment on this clone: One base away lies a much larger clone, so this may be a sequencing read error. The gene calls are TRBV20-1 and TRBJ2-2; 7 bases align to TRBD2. Germline CDR1 reads DFQATT; CDR2 reads SNEGSKA (reference sequence). The length of the CDR3 is 13 residues. CDR3 region: CSAREREGGKLFF. The CDR3 DNA follows: TGCAGTGCTAGAGAAAGGGAGGGCGGGAAGCTGTTTTTT.

The sample holds many counts of this clone. The genes are TRBV18 and TRBJ1-2, with D uncertain. V shed 1 base and J shed 2 bases, with 5 bases lying between them. Germline CDR1 KGHSH, CDR2 LQKENI. The CDR3 length is 13 residues. CDR3 bases: TGTGCCAGCTCACCACAGGGAAACTATGGCTACACCTTC. Translated: CASSPQGNYGYTF. The entire variable domain, with the rest obtained from reference TRBV18 and TRBJ1-2, is as follows: NAGVMQNPRHLVRRRGQEARLRCSPMKGHSHVYWYRQLPEEGLKFMVYLQKENIIDESGMPKERFSAEFPKEGPSILRIQQVVRGDSAAYFCASSPQGNYGYTFGSGTRLTVV.

This clone has a count of ten or more. CDR3 DNA: TGTGCCAGCAGGGCAGGGATTGGCAATCAGCCCCAGCATTTT. It translates to CASRAGIGNQPQHF. This chain uses TRBV12-3 or TRBV12-4 with TRBJ1-5; D possibly corresponds to TRBD1 (5 bases). V was trimmed by 6 bases and J by 2 bases, leaving 11 bases between them. The CDR3 is made up of 14 amino acids.

This clone has at least ten counts. A read error is possible here, since a much larger clone lies one base away. The chain uses TRBV19 and TRBJ2-1; D unresolved. Germline V gives CDR1 LNHDA, CDR2 SQIVND (reference sequence). The CDR3 sequence is 17 residues long. V was shortened by 3 bases and J by 7 bases, with 22 bases between the two germline ends. DNA of the CDR3: TGTGCCAGTAGTATGCCTATAGTGTCAGTGCGCAGGAATGAGCAGTTCTTC. This codes for CASSMPIVSVRRNEQFF.

This clone was seen a few times. The junction does not match germline at one end; this may be a read error. The chain employs TRBV25-1 and TRBJ2-2; 7 bases align to TRBD2. Germline values: CDR1 MGHDK, CDR2 SYGVNS. CDR3 length: 16 residues. CDR3 region: CDSSESGAGWINRLFF. CDR3 coding DNA: TGTGACAGCAGTGAATCGGGAGCGGGATGGATAAATCGGCTGTTTTTT. Full variable domain (rest looked up from reference TRBV25-1 and TRBJ2-2): EADIYQTPRYLVIGTGKKITLECSQTMGHDKMYWYQQDPGMELHLIHYSYGVNSTEKGDLSSESTVSRIRTEHFPLTLESARPSHTSQYLCDSSESGAGWINRLFFGEGSRLTVL.

Ten or more counts support this clone. V and J are TRBV5-5 and TRBJ1-4, with 7 bases identical to TRBD1. Trimming removed 6 bases from V and 6 bases from J; junction bases left unmatched: 8. Looked up from germline, CDR1 is SGHKS and CDR2 is YYEKEE (reference sequence). CDR3 length equals 14 residues. The chain's CDR3 is CASTPGTVYEKLFF. For the CDR3, the DNA is TGTGCCAGCACCCCCGGGACAGTTTATGAAAAACTGTTTTTT.

The chain employs TRBV27 and TRBJ1-2; 9 nucleotides agree with TRBD1. The V and J ends lost 5 bases and 5 bases, in that order; junction bases with no gene match: 9. This CDR3 contains 15 residues. Germline loops: CDR1 MNHEY, CDR2 SMNVEV (reference sequence). In DNA form, the CDR3 reads TGTGCCAGCAGTATGGACGCGACAGGGGGATATGGCTACACCTTC. It translates to CASSMDATGGYGYTF.

The V gene is TRBV2, the J gene TRBJ2-7; 8 positions agree with TRBD2. The V segment lost 6 bases and the J segment 10 bases; nucleotides outside the gene matches: 14. This CDR3 is built from 14 residues. Germline V gene sequence: CDR1 SNHLY, CDR2 FYNNEI. CDR3 protein: CASRPRGGSYYQYF. CDR3 bases: TGTGCCAGCAGACCCCGGGGGGGGAGTTACTATCAGTACTTC.

The table lists this clone with many counts. This chain uses TRBV5-1 with TRBJ1-6; 12 bases line up with TRBD1. Germline V lookup: CDR1 SGHRS, CDR2 YFSETQ. The CDR3 runs 18 residues. J lost 10 bases, V lost 0 bases, and 11 bases had no gene match. This CDR3 reads CASSLEAGTGGADSPLHF. The CDR3 DNA is TGCGCCAGCAGCTTGGAAGCCGGGACAGGGGGCGCGGACTCACCCCTCCACTTT.

This clone is categorized as medium-sized. The chain links TRBV7-9 to TRBJ2-7; tentatively, D is TRBD1 (6 bases). The V end lost 5 bases, the J end lost 5 bases, and 16 bases lay between the germline ends. Germline assignment: CDR1 SEHNR and CDR2 FQNEAQ (reference sequence). The CDR3 spans 14 residues. DNA for the CDR3: TGTGCCAGCAGCCGTAGGGAAGGGGGTGACGAGCAGTACTTC. Translation gives CASSRREGGDEQYF.